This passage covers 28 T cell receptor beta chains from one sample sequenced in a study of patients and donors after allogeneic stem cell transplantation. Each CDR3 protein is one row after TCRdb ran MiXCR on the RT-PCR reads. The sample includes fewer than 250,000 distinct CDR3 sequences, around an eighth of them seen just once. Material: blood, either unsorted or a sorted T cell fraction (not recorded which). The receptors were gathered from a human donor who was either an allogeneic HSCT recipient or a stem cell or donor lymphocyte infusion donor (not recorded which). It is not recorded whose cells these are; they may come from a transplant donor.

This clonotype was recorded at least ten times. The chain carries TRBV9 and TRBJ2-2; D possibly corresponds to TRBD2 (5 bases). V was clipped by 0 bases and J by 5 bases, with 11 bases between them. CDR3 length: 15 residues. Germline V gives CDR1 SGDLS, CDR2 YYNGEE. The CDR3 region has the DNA TGTGCCAGCAGCGTAGACCTAGCTGAGACCGGGGAGCTGTTTTTT. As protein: CASSVDLAETGELFF.

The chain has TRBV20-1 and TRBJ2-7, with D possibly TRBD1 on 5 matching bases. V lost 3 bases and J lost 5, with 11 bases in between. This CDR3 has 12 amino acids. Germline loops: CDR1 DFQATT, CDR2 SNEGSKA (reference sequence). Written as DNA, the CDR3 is TGCAGTGCTAGGCAGGGCCGGGACGAGCAGTACTTC. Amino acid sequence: CSARQGRDEQYF.

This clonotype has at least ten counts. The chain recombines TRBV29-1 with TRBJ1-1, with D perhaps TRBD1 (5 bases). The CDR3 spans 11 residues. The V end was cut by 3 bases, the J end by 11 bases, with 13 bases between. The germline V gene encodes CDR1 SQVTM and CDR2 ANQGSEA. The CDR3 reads CSVEVGREAFF. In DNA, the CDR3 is TGCAGCGTTGAGGTCGGCAGGGAGGCTTTCTTT.

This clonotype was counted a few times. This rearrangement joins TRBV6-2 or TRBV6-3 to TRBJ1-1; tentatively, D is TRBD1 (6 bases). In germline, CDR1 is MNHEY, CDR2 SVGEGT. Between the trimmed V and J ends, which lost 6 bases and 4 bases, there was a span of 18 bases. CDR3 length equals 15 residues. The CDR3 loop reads CASRPQQGVSTEAFF. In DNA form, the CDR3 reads TGTGCCAGCAGGCCCCAACAGGGTGTGAGCACTGAAGCTTTCTTT.

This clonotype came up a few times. The CDR3 reads CASSLVTGTGGGYTF. The CDR3 DNA reads TGCGCCAGCAGCTTGGTTACCGGGACAGGGGGTGGCTACACCTTC. V and J are TRBV5-1 and TRBJ1-2; 11 nucleotides line up with TRBD1. The ends lost 0 bases at V and 7 bases at J; junction bases unmatched: 5. CDR1 is SGHRS, CDR2 YFSETQ, per germline. This CDR3 is built from 15 residues.

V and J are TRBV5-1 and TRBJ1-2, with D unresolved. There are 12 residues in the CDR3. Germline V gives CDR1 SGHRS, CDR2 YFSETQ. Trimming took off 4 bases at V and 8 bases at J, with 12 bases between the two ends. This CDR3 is CASSHRNGGYTF. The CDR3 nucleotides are TGCGCCAGCAGCCATCGGAACGGAGGCTACACCTTC.

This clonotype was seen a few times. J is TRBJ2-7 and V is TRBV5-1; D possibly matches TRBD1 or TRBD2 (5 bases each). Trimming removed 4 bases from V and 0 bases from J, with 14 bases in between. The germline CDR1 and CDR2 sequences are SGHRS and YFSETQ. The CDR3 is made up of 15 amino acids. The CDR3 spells CASSPWDRPSYEQYF. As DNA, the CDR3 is TGCGCCAGCAGCCCTTGGGACCGACCCTCCTACGAGCAGTACTTC.

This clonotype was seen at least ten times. The CDR3 nucleotides read TGTGCCAGTAGTAATTCCGGGGATGGGAATCAGCCCCAGCATTTT. Its translation: CASSNSGDGNQPQHF. This chain joins TRBV19 and TRBJ1-5; D ambiguous. Per germline, CDR1 LNHDA and CDR2 SQIVND (reference sequence). The CDR3 contains 15 residues. The V gene lost 4 bases and the J gene lost 4 bases, with 14 bases spanning the gap.

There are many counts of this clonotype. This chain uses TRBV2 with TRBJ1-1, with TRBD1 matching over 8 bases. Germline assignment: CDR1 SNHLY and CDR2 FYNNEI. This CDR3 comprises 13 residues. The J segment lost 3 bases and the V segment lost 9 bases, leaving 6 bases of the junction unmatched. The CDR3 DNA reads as TGTGCCAGGAACAGGGGGAGGGACACTGAAGCTTTCTTT. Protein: CARNRGRDTEAFF.

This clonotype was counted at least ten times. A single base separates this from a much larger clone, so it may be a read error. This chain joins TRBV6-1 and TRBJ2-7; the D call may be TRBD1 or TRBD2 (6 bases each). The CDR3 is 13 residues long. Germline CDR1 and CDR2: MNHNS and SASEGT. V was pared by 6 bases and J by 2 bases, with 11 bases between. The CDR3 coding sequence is TGTGCCAGCAGGTCCCGGGGGCCCTACGAGCAGTACTTC. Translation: CASRSRGPYEQYF.

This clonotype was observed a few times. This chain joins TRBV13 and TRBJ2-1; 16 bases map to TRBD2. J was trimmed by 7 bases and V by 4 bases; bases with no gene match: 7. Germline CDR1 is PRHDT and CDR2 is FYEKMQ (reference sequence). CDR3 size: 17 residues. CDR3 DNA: TGTGCCAGCAGCTCGGGGACTAGCGGGAGGGCGGGAAATGAGCAGTTCTTC. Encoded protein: CASSSGTSGRAGNEQFF.

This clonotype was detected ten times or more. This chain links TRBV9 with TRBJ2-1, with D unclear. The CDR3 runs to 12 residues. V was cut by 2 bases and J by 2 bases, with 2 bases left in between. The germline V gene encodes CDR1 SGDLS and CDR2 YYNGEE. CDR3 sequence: CASSVTYNEQFF. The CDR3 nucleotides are TGTGCCAGCAGCGTCACCTACAATGAGCAGTTCTTC.

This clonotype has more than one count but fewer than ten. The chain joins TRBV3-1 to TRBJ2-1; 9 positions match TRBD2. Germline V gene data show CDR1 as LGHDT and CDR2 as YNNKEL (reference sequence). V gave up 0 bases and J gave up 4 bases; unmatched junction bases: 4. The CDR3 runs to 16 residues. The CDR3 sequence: CASSQDPSGRYNEQFF. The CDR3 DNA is TGTGCCAGCAGCCAAGATCCGAGCGGGAGGTACAATGAGCAGTTCTTC.

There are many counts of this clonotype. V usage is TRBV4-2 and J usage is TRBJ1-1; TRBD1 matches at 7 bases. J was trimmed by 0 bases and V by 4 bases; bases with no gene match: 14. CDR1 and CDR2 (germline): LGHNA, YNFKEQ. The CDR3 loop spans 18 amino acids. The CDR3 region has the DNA TGTGCCAGCAGCCCGTGGCGTCAGGGGGACGCCCTGAACACTGAAGCTTTCTTT. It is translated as CASSPWRQGDALNTEAFF.

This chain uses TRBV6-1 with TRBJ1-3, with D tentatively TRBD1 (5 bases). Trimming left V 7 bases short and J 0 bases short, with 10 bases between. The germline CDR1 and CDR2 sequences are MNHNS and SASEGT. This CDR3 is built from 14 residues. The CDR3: CASIRQPSGNTIYF. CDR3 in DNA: TGTGCCAGCATCCGACAGCCCTCTGGAAACACCATATATTTT.

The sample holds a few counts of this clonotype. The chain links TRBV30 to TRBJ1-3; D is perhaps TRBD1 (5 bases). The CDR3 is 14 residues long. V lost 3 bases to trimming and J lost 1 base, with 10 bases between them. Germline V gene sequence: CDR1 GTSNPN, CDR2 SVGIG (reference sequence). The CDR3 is CAWSLTASGNTIYF. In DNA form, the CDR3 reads TGTGCCTGGAGCCTGACAGCATCTGGAAACACCATATATTTT.

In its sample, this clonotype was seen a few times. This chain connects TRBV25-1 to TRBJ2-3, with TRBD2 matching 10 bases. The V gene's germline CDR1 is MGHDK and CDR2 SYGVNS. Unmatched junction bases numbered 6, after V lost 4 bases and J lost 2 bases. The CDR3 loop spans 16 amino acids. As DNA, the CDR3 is TGTGCCAGCAGTGCCCGACTAGCGGGTTTCACAGATACGCAGTATTTT. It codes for CASSARLAGFTDTQYF.

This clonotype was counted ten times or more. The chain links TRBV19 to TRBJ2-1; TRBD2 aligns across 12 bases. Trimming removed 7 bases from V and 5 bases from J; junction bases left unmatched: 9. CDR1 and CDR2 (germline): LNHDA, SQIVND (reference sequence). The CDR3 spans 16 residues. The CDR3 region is CASNDRTSGAHNEQFF. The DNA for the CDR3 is TGTGCCAGTAACGATCGGACTAGCGGGGCCCACAATGAGCAGTTCTTC.

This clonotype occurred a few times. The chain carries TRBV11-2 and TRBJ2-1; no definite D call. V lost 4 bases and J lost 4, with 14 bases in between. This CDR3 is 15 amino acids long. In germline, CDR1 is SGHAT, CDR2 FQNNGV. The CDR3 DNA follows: TGTGCCAGCAGCTCCTCCGTGGTGGGGTACAATGAGCAGTTCTTC. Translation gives CASSSSVVGYNEQFF.

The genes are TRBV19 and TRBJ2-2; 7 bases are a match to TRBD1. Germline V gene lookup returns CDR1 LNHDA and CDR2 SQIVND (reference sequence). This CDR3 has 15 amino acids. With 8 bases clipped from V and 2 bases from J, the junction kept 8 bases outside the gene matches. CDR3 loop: CASHRGTVNTGELFF. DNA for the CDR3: TGTGCCAGTCACCGTGGGACAGTCAACACCGGGGAGCTGTTTTTT.

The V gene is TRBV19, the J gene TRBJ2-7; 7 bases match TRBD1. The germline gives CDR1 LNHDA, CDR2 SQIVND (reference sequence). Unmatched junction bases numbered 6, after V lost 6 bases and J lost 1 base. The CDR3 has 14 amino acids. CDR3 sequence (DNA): TGTGCCAGTAGCACCGACAGGGTTTCCTACGAGCAGTACTTC. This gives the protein CASSTDRVSYEQYF. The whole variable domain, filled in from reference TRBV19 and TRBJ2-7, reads DGGITQSPKYLFRKEGQNVTLSCEQNLNHDAMYWYRQDPGQGLRLIYYSQIVNDFQKGDIAEGYSVSREKKESFPLTVTSAQKNPTAFYLCASSTDRVSYEQYFGPGTRLTVT.

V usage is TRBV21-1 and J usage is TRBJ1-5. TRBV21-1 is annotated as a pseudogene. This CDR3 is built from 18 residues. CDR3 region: CASSATRRSIYINQPQHF. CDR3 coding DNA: TGTGCCAGCAGCGCGACGCGACGGAGTATCTATATCAATCAGCCCCAGCATTTT.

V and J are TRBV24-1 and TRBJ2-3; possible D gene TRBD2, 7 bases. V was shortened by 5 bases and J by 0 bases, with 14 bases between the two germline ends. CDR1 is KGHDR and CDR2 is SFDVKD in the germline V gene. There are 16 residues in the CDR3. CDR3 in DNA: TGTGCCACCAGTGCGGGGGGCCAGGGCAGCACAGATACGCAGTATTTT. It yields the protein CATSAGGQGSTDTQYF.

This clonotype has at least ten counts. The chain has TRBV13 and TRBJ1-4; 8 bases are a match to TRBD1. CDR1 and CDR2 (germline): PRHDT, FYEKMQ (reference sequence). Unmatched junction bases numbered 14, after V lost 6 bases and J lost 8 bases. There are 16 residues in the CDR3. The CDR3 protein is CASSLNRGTGREKLFF. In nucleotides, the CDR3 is TGTGCCAGCAGTCTCAATCGGGGGACAGGACGAGAAAAACTGTTTTTT.

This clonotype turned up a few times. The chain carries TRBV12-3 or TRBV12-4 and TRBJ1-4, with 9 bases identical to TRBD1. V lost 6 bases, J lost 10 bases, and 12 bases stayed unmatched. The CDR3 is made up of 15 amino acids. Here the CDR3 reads CASSTGQGSRGKLFF. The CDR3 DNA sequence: TGTGCCAGCAGCACCGGACAGGGGAGTCGGGGAAAACTGTTTTTT.

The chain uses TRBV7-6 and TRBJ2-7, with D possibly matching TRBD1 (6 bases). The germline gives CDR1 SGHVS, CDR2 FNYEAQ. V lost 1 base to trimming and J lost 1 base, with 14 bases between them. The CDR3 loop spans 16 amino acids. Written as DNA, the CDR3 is TGTGCCAGCAGCTTAGGGGGACCGGGACATTCCTACGAGCAGTACTTC. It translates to CASSLGGPGHSYEQYF. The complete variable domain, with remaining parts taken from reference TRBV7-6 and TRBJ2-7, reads GAGVSQSPRYKVTKRGQDVALRCDPISGHVSLYWYRQALGQGPEFLTYFNYEAQQDKSGLPNDRFSAERPEGSISTLTIQRTEQRDSAMYRCASSLGGPGHSYEQYFGPGTRLTVT.

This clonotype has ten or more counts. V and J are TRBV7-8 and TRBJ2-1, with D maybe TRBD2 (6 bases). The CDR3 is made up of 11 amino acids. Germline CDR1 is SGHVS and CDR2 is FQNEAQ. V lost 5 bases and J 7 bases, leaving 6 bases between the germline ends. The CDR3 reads CASSRGNEQFF. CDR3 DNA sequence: TGTGCCAGCAGCCGGGGGAATGAGCAGTTCTTC.

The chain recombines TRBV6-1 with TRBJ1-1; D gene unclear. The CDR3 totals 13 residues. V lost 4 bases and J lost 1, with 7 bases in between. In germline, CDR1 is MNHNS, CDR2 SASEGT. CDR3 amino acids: CASSVHRNTEAFF. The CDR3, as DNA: TGTGCCAGCAGTGTTCATCGGAACACTGAAGCTTTCTTT.